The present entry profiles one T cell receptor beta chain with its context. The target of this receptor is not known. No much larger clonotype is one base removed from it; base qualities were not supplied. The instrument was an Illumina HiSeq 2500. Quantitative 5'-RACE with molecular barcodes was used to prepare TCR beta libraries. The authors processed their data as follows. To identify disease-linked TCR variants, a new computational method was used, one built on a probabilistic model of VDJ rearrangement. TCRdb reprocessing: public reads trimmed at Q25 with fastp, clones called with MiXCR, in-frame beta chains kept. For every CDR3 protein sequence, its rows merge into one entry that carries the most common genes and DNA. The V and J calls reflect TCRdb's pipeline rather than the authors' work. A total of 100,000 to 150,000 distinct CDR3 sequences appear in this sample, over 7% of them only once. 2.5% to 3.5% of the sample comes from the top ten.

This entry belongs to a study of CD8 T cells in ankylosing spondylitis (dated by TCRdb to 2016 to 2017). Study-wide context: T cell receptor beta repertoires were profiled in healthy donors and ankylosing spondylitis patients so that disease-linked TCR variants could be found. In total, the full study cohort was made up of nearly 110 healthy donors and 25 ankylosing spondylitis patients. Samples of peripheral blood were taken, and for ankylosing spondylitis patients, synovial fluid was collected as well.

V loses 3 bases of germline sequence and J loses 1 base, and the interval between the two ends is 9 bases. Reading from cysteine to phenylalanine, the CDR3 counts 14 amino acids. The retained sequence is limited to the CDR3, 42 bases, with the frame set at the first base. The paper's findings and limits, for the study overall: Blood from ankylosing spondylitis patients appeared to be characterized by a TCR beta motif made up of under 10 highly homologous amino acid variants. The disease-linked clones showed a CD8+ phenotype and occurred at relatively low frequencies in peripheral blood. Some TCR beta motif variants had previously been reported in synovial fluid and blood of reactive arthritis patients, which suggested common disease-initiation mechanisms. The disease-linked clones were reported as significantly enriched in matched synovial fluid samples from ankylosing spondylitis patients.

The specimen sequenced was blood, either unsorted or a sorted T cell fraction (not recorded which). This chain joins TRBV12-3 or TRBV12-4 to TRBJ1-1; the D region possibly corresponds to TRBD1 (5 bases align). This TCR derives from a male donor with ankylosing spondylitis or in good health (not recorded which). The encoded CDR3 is CASSLTEANTEAFF. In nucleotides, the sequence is TGTGCCAGCAGTTTGACAGAGGCGAACACTGAAGCTTTCTTT.